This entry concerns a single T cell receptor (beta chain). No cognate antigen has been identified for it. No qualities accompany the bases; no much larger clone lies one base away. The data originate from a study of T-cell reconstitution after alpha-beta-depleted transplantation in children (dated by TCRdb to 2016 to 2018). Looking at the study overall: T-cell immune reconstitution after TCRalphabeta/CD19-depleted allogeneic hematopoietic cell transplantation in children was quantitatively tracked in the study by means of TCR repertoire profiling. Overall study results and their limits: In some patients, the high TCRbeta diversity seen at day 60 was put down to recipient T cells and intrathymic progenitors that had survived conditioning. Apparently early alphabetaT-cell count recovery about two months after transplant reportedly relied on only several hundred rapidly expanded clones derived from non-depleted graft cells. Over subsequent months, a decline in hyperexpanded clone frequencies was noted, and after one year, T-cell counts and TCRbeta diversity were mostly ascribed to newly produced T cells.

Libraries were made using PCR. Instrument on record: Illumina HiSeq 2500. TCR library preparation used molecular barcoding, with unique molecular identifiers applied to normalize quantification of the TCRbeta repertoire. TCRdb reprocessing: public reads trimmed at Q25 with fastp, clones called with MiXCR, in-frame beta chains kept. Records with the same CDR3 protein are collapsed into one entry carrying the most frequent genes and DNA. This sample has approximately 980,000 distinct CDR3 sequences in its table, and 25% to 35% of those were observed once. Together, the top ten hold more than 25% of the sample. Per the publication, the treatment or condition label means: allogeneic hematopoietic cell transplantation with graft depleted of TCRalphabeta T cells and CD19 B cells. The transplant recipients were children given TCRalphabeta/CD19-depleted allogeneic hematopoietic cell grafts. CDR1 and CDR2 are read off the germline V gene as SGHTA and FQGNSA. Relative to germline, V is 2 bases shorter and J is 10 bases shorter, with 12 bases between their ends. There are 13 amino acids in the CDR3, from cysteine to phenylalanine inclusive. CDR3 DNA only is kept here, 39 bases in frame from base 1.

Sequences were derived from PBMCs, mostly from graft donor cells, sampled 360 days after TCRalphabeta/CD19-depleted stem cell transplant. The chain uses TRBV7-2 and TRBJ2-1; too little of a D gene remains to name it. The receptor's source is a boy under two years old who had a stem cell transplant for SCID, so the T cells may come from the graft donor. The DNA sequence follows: TGTGCCAGCAGCTTATTTTCAGGAAACGAGCAGTTCTTC. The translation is CASSLFSGNEQFF.